This T cell receptor beta chain was identified during a study of cytomegalovirus exposure and HLA in healthy donors. V lost 3 bases to trimming and J lost 3 bases, with 6 bases between them. Germline CDR1 is MNHEY and CDR2 is SMNVEV (reference sequence). The CDR3 spans 12 residues. Worth noting for this clone: The target antigen is unknown.

When sampled, the donors appeared nominally healthy, though they likely had unrecorded immune exposures. The PCR used 60 Vbeta and 13 Jbeta primers. Sequenced by immunoSEQ multiplex PCR; TCRdb stores in-frame clones only, minus some. This sample's table reports some 130,000 clones. Study-level results: A missense DCLRE1C variant was associated with V- and J-gene trimming of TCR beta chains in a later analysis, and an independent cohort replicated the association. Analyses of presence and absence presupposed an approximately uniform sequencing depth across donors. Prediction of most subjects' HLA-A and HLA-B alleles by TCR beta sequences was reportedly accurate.

The clonotype comes from a woman aged 40-49 years in good health and CMV-seropositive. Sequenced: PBMCs. This chain links TRBV27 with TRBJ2-7; tentatively, D is TRBD2 (6 bases). This CDR3 is CASSFSGYEQYF. In DNA, the CDR3 is TGTGCCAGCAGTTTTAGCGGCTACGAGCAGTACTTC.